The clone carrying this T cell receptor (beta chain) was seen once. The antigen remains undetermined. Constant-segment primers were used for 5'RACE, and the resulting TCR alpha and TCR beta cDNA libraries carried sample barcodes and UMIs. Via MiXCR, TCRdb re-called the 5' RACE reads, giving one row per CDR3 protein. In the table there are more than 120,000 distinct CDR3 sequences, 6% of which are singletons. These data belong to a study of T-cell memory formation after mild COVID-19. Study summary: Clustering of TCRs was largely donor specific.

Germline-derived CDR1 and CDR2 are WNHNN and SYGVQD (reference sequence). The length of the CDR3 is 17 residues. Trimming stripped 2 bases from V and 1 base from J, with 17 bases between. General study results and limits: Clones from the second wave (peaking day 37) had unconfirmed SARS-CoV-2 specificity.

The chain joins TRBV10-1 to TRBJ1-2; D is uncertain. This sequence originates from an adult woman who had mild COVID-19 (a few samples of this study predate the infection). Cell type and time point are not known. The specimen was PBMCs or a T cell subset sorted from them (not recorded which). Here the CDR3 DNA reads TGCGCCAGCAGTGAGCGGGGTCGCGTAACTAATAACTATGGCTACACCTTC. It specifies CASSERGRVTNNYGYTF.